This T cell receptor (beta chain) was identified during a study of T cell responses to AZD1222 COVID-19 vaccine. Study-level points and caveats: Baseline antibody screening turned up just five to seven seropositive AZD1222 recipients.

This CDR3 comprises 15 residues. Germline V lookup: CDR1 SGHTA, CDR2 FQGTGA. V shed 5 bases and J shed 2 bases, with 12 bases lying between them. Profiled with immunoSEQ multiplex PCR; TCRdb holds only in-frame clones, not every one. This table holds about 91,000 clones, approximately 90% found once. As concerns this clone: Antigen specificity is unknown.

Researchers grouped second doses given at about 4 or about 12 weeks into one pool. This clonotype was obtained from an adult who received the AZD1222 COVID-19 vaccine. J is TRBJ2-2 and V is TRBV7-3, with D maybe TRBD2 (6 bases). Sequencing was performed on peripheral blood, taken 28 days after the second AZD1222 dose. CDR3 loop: CASSLGGSNTGELFF. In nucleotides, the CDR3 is TGTGCCAGCAGCCTGGGGGGATCTAACACCGGGGAGCTGTTTTTT. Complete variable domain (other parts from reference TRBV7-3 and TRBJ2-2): GAGVSQTPSNKVTEKGKYVELRCDPISGHTALYWYRQSLGQGPEFLIYFQGTGAADDSGLPNDRFFAVRPEGSVSTLKIQRTERGDSAVYLCASSLGGSNTGELFFGEGSRLTVL.